This T cell receptor (beta chain) was sequenced during a study of T cells in Graves' hyperthyroidism and ophthalmopathy. Germline V gene sequence: CDR1 MNHNS, CDR2 SASEGT. The CDR3 runs 14 residues. Between the trimmed V and J ends, which lost 6 bases and 1 base, there was a span of 12 bases. Overall study results and limits: Median prediction lead before ophthalmopathy onset was 6 to 8 months with the model. Most clonotypes expanded in the thyroid (above 0.001) were also present in blood.

Researchers defined stable Graves' hyperthyroidism as no ophthalmopathy progression within 18 months. Researchers barred patients who had uncontrolled infection, other autoimmune disease, pregnancy or lactation. A note on this clonotype: Its antigen is unknown.

TCR beta CDR3 regions were amplified from RNA. RT-PCR in the first round (using the HTBI primer set) targeted the TCR CDR3. TCRdb processed the multiplex PCR reads anew with MiXCR; each CDR3 protein has one entry. The sample includes over 500,000 distinct CDR3 sequences, 14% seen only once; the top ten take approximately 15%. The chain uses TRBV6-1 and TRBJ1-1; D gene uncertain. The specimen sequenced was blood. This receptor was identified in a woman in her 40s with Graves' hyperthyroidism. CDR3 sequence reads: CASSAKHQNTEAFF. Here the CDR3 DNA reads TGTGCCAGCAGCGCGAAACACCAGAACACTGAAGCTTTCTTT.